This T cell receptor (beta chain) appears in the sequencing data of a study of shared clonotypes between healthy human individuals (dated by TCRdb to the early 2020s). Context from the whole study: A few men and a couple of women, aged 18 to 49 years, made up the cohort. Libraries were prepared and TCR repertoires were sequenced by different laboratories using diverse techniques, in order to increase sequencing depth and limit assay-specific biases. Leukapheresis yielded between about 0.9 and 9.5 billion PBMCs per donor. To estimate repertoire size and how much clonotypes are shared between individuals, the study performed deep sequencing of blood TCR repertoires from about five healthy adults. For each donor, CD4 naive and CD4 memory were each given three plates, CD8 naive was given two plates, and CD8 memory was given one plate.

Using the deep immunoSEQ assay, TCR CDR3 regions were amplified from genomic DNA by multiplex PCR. For each cell subset, the extracted genomic DNA was distributed evenly across all wells of several immunoSEQ 96-well plates, and each plate served as one replicate. For sorted subsets, about 200 ng genomic DNA, equal to 25,000 to 35,000 T cell genomes, was loaded into each replicate PCR. Purified libraries were measured with a Qubit 3.0 fluorometer, size-checked on a Bioanalyzer 2100, and measured again with the KAPA Library Quantification kit. Every immunoSEQ 96-well plate was sequenced on a dedicated single-read 150-cycle Illumina NextSeq 550 flow cell. In the original analysis: The immunoSEQ output contained only junctional sequences without quality scores, so filtering could not match that applied to full-length reads. To assign V/J genes and CDR3, sequences were annotated against IMGT germline references using PyIR, a Python wrapper for IgBLAST v1.9. Reads with weak V/J assignments (E-value above 1e-6), missing CDR3, stop codons, out-of-frame junctions, or ambiguous translated residues were removed. A V3J clonotype was defined by an identical inferred V gene, J gene, and CDR3 amino acid sequence. Percentage overlap between repertoires was calculated by dividing the number of shared unique clonotypes by the size of the smaller repertoire. Three approaches were used to assess repertoire richness: RTK rarefaction, the Chao1 estimator, and Recon v2.1 estimates of unobserved clonotypes. OLGA was used to compute generation probabilities for all TCRbeta clonotypes that the gDNA method yielded from a few donors. TCRdb carries this immuneACCESS record with in-frame sequences only. Its versions omit some clonotypes, under half of them owing to an unresolved V gene in the studies checked, with the rest unexplained. Clone size and the V and J calls come from that table; the DNA yielded D and trimming. For this sample the table gives 2 million to 3 million clones, of which 93% were detected only once. The ten largest account for 0.36% of the sample.

Healthy HIV-negative adults with no recently reported acute infections or vaccinations were included as donors. Every donor was a Caucasian adult living in Nashville, Tennessee, USA. Magnetic negative selection was used to enrich CD4+ T cells, after which naive cells were positively selected on CD45RA and the negative fraction became the memory subset. Blood was collected by leukapheresis, and PBMCs were isolated by Ficoll-Histopaque density gradient centrifugation and then cryopreserved in liquid nitrogen vapor phase. Analytical flow cytometry was used to check the purity and quantity of each magnetically sorted T cell population. Genomic DNA was isolated from each sorted fraction and quantified by UV absorbance on a Nanodrop 2000c. On the study overall, not on this receptor specifically: Sampling was limited to blood, and TCR repertoires in tissue likely differ from TCR repertoires in blood. Pairwise subsampling indicated that sequencing depth was expected to affect the degree of clonotype sharing among donors. Because the study included only a small number of donors, the genetic and exposure-history diversity represented was limited. Higher generation probabilities were observed for clonotypes shared by all four sorted-subset donors than for non-shared clonotypes. Sharing across a few donors was observed for about 5% of naive CD4, over 3% of naive CD8, 2% to 2.5% of memory CD4, and about 0.4% of memory CD8 clonotypes. Incomplete sequencing was indicated by rarefaction of sorted-subset datasets, despite the large sequencing depth. Naive subsets generally had larger estimated clonotype richness than memory subsets.

The CDR3 has 13 amino acids, counting the end cysteine and phenylalanine. Kept here is only the CDR3 DNA, which spans 39 bases and is read in frame from base 1. A distance of 11 bases separates the germline ends of V and J, which lose 0 bases and 6 bases respectively. According to the germline V gene (reference sequence), CDR1 reads GTSNPN and CDR2 reads SVGIG. This clone has just a few counts. The antigen it binds to is not known. No base qualities exist here, and no much larger clone lies one base off it. This receptor was identified in a man aged 18 to 29 in good health. Some clones in this sample may be carry-over from other donors' samples. The receptor chain draws on TRBV30 and TRBJ1-1; the D gene cannot be named for sure. The sample comprised naive CD4+ T cells from PBMCs. What this sample's cell subset or site label stands for: CD45RA+ positively selected. The DNA sequence is given as TGTGCCTGGAGTGTTTCGGGTAGGGCTGAAGCTTTCTTT. This sequence encodes CAWSVSGRAEAFF.